The sequence of this T cell receptor beta chain was determined in a study of blood T cell repertoires in COVID-19. Measured with immunoSEQ multiplex PCR; TCRdb has only the in-frame clones, and not every one. Among roughly 140,000 clones, 88% were seen once, and the ten largest hold over 2%. V was shortened by 1 base and J by 1 base, with 13 bases between the two germline ends. The CDR3 is made up of 16 amino acids. Germline assignment: CDR1 LGHNA and CDR2 YSLEER. V gene TRBV4-3 combines with J gene TRBJ2-5, with D possibly being TRBD2 (5 bases). This sequence was found in a human donor in a cohort sampled during active COVID-19. The sample consisted of peripheral blood. CDR3: CASSQGSRLAQETQYF. The CDR3 DNA is TGCGCCAGCAGCCAAGGTTCTCGGCTAGCCCAAGAGACCCAGTACTTC.